Presented here are 10 T cell receptor beta chains from one specimen sequenced in a study of identical twins. TCRdb redid the calling of the 5' RACE reads with MiXCR, one entry per CDR3 protein. The sample has roughly 240,000 distinct CDR3 sequences; around 7% are singletons. This sample was shared with a second study, whose subject was yellow fever vaccine responses in identical twins.

Specimen: memory (CD45RO+) T cells sorted from blood. The receptors come from a young woman in good health.

There are many counts of this clonotype. The V gene is TRBV29-1, the J gene TRBJ2-5; TRBD1 agrees at 7 bases. Losses at the gene ends were 4 bases for V and 4 bases for J; bases not matched to a gene: 3. The CDR3 contains 12 residues. Germline CDR1 SQVTM, CDR2 ANQGSEA. CDR3 sequence (DNA): TGCAGCGTTGTTGGGGACAGAGAGACCCAGTACTTC. Residues: CSVVGDRETQYF.

This clonotype was seen many times. The genes are TRBV3-1 and TRBJ2-7; no reliable D call. V was pared by 1 base and J by 0 bases, with 19 bases between. The CDR3 runs to 18 residues. The germline gives CDR1 LGHDT, CDR2 YNNKEL (reference sequence). The DNA of the CDR3 is TGTGCCAGCAGCCAAGTCGCTTTTCGCTTCCCTAGCTCCTACGAGCAGTACGTC. Amino acids: CASSQVAFRFPSSYEQYV.

The chain recombines TRBV28 with TRBJ2-1; 8 bases agree with TRBD2. V trimming: 8 bases; J trimming: 3 bases; junction bases outside the gene matches: 9. CDR3 size: 15 residues. CDR1 MDHEN and CDR2 SYDVKM come from the germline V gene. CDR3 in DNA: TGTGCCAGCGGGCGGGAGGCTACTATCTACAATGAGCAGTTCTTC. Translated, it gives CASGREATIYNEQFF.

In its sample, this clonotype was seen many times. This chain links TRBV5-1 with TRBJ2-2; 7 bases agree with TRBD2. The CDR3 totals 14 residues. CDR1 and CDR2 (germline): SGHRS, YFSETQ. J gave up 7 bases and V 4 bases, and 7 bases lay outside the gene matches. The CDR3: CASSSGTQLGELFF. CDR3 nucleotides: TGCGCCAGCAGCAGCGGGACTCAGCTCGGGGAGCTGTTTTTT.

The sample holds a few counts of this clonotype. V gene TRBV19 combines with J gene TRBJ2-3; D perhaps matches TRBD2 (6 bases). CDR3 size: 14 residues. Germline assignment: CDR1 LNHDA and CDR2 SQIVND (reference sequence). V gave up 10 bases and J gave up 2 bases, with 16 bases separating them. The CDR3 spells CATRRDHFTDTQYF. CDR3 DNA: TGTGCCACCCGGAGGGACCACTTCACAGATACGCAGTATTTT.

This clonotype was found many times. This chain links TRBV5-6 with TRBJ2-2; tentatively, D is TRBD2 (6 bases). In germline, CDR1 is SGHDT, CDR2 YYEEEE. There are 15 residues in the CDR3. Trimming left V 5 bases short and J 5 bases short, with 16 bases between. The CDR3 coding sequence is TGTGCCAGCAGGCAAGCGGGCGTGGGGACCGGGGAGCTGTTTTTT. Amino acids: CASRQAGVGTGELFF.

Ten or more counts support this clonotype. This chain joins TRBV25-1 and TRBJ1-2, with 8 positions matching TRBD1. The J segment lost 8 bases and the V segment lost 2 bases, leaving 4 bases of the junction unmatched. This CDR3 is 13 amino acids long. Looked up from germline, CDR1 is MGHDK and CDR2 is SYGVNS. CDR3 nucleotides: TGTGCCAGCAGTGAACAGGGGGCCTACGGCTACACCTTC. Translated: CASSEQGAYGYTF.

The chain recombines TRBV4-2 with TRBJ2-3; 7 bases fit TRBD2. This CDR3 is 17 amino acids long. The ends lost 0 bases at V and 2 bases at J; junction bases unmatched: 8. Germline loops: CDR1 LGHNA, CDR2 YNFKEQ. CDR3 nucleotides: TGTGCCAGCAGCCAAGAGACTAGCCTAACGCACACAGATACGCAGTATTTT. Translating it yields CASSQETSLTHTDTQYF.

With respect to this clonotype: This may be a read error, as it is one base from a much larger clone. The chain has TRBV29-1 and TRBJ2-5, with a weak D call TRBD2 (5 bases). With 3 bases removed from V and 5 bases from J, the gap between germline ends came to 16 bases. Germline V lookup: CDR1 SQVTM, CDR2 ANQGSEA. CDR3 length: 14 residues. The CDR3 loop reads CSVEWVDLRETQYF. The CDR3 coding sequence is TGCAGCGTTGAGTGGGTGGACTTGAGGGAGACCCAGTACTTC.

This clonotype was observed at least ten times. The chain carries TRBV29-1 and TRBJ2-1, with 13 bases matching TRBD2. Trimming took 6 bases from V and 12 from J; bases not matched to a gene: 11. The germline CDR1 and CDR2 sequences are SQVTM and ANQGSEA. There are 14 residues in the CDR3. This CDR3 reads CSVKPGTSGIGQFF. The CDR3 bases are TGCAGCGTCAAACCCGGGACTAGCGGGATTGGGCAGTTCTTC.